This T cell receptor beta chain was documented in a study of memory CD4+ T cells and cytomegalovirus serostatus. Study conclusions and caveats: Median bootstrapped AUC for CMV status was just under 0.97 originally, about 0.9 US-trained.

The sort gate was single viable CD3+CD4+CD8-CD45RO+ cells for memory CD4+ T cells. Serum IgG to CMV pp150, pp28, p38 and p52 defined serostatus. The ends lost 0 bases at V and 3 bases at J; junction bases unmatched: 3. Germline V gives CDR1 SGHRS, CDR2 YFSETQ. CDR3 size: 15 residues. This clone was detected once. Its target is not known. Original methodology: Out-of-frame sequences were removed, leaving 2,204,828 distinct TCRbeta sequences. This table comes from immunoSEQ multiplex PCR, and its TCRdb copy is limited to in-frame clones, with some not included. V and J calls plus clone size are reproduced from that table; the DNA served to infer D and trimming. The data show tens of thousands of clones, roughly 87% seen once.

The chain carries TRBV5-1 and TRBJ1-5; 7 bases align to TRBD1. This sequence was found in an adult in good health and CMV-seronegative. Sequenced material: memory CD4+ T cells from blood. The CDR3 nucleotides are TGCGCCAGCAGCTTGGAGGGACAGTACAATCAGCCCCAGCATTTT. Its protein product is CASSLEGQYNQPQHF.